What follows are 30 T cell receptor beta chains derived from one specimen sequenced in a study of T cells in Graves' hyperthyroidism and ophthalmopathy. Template material for amplifying TCR beta CDR3 regions consisted of RNA transcripts. The study used the HTBI primer set for a first-round RT-PCR of the TCR CDR3. TCRdb analysed the multiplex PCR reads with MiXCR anew, one entry per CDR3 protein. This table holds 300,000 to 450,000 distinct CDR3 sequences, approximately 12% found once. What was sequenced was blood. Every receptor here comes from a man aged 30 to 39 with Graves' hyperthyroidism that later progressed to Graves' ophthalmopathy.

The table lists this clonotype with many counts. The rearrangement joins TRBV20-1 to TRBJ2-3, with 11 nucleotides matching TRBD2. CDR3 length equals 15 residues. Germline lookup yields CDR1 DFQATT and CDR2 SNEGSKA (reference sequence). V shed 5 bases and J 0 bases; nucleotides not matched to a gene: 4. CDR3 sequence (DNA): TGCAGTGCTCCCCTAGCGGGGGGCAGCACAGATACGCAGTATTTT. As protein: CSAPLAGGSTDTQYF.

The chain couples TRBV20-1 to TRBJ1-2, with no clear D. The germline V gene encodes CDR1 DFQATT and CDR2 SNEGSKA (reference sequence). The CDR3 has 12 residues. V lost 4 bases to trimming and J lost 0 bases, with 6 bases between them. CDR3 nucleotide sequence: TGCAGTGCTATCTTCCCTAACTATGGCTACACCTTC. Translated: CSAIFPNYGYTF.

This clonotype occurred many times. This chain joins TRBV7-3 and TRBJ2-2; no clear D gene. Germline CDR1 and CDR2: SGHTA and FQGTGA. This CDR3 is 13 amino acids long. V was clipped by 0 bases and J by 7 bases, with 6 bases between them. Here the CDR3 DNA reads TGTGCCAGCAGCTTAACACGGAACGGGGAGCTGTTTTTT. Its translation is CASSLTRNGELFF.

V is TRBV5-4 and J is TRBJ1-3, with D perhaps matching TRBD1 (5 bases). From germline, CDR1 is SGHNT and CDR2 YYREEE (reference sequence). The V and J ends lost 4 bases and 2 bases respectively, with 13 bases between them. The length of the CDR3 is 15 residues. The CDR3: CASSPGPGTGNTIYF. CDR3 coding DNA: TGTGCCAGCAGCCCTGGCCCAGGGACTGGAAACACCATATATTTT.

The chain joins TRBV7-2 to TRBJ1-2, with D tentatively TRBD1 (5 bases). The germline V gene encodes CDR1 SGHTA and CDR2 FQGNSA. Trimming removed 1 base at V and 6 bases at J, with 9 bases between. The CDR3 totals 13 residues. The CDR3 is CASSLGGVNGYTF. CDR3 nucleotide sequence: TGTGCCAGCAGCTTAGGGGGGGTTAATGGCTACACCTTC. The full variable domain, its missing parts supplied by reference TRBV7-2 and TRBJ1-2, is GAGVSQSPSNKVTEKGKDVELRCDPISGHTALYWYRQSLGQGLEFLIYFQGNSAPDKSGLPSDRFSAERTGGSVSTLTIQRTQQEDSAVYLCASSLGGVNGYTFGSGTRLTVV.

This clonotype was detected only a few times. DNA for the CDR3: TGTGCCAGCAGCTTAGCGGAAAGTCCCAATCAGCCCCAGCATTTT. Translating it yields CASSLAESPNQPQHF. This chain joins TRBV13 and TRBJ1-5; D is unclear. CDR3 length: 15 amino acids. Trimming took off 1 base at V and 3 bases at J, with 10 bases between the two ends. Germline values: CDR1 PRHDT, CDR2 FYEKMQ (reference sequence).

The table lists this clonotype with many counts. This chain connects TRBV30 to TRBJ1-1; D remains unclear. The V end was cut by 2 bases, the J end by 2 bases, with 12 bases between. Germline CDR1 GTSNPN, CDR2 SVGIG (reference sequence). The length of the CDR3 is 14 residues. The CDR3 DNA is TGTGCCTGGAGTTCGACTTCCTCCAACACTGAAGCTTTCTTT. Its translation is CAWSSTSSNTEAFF.

There are many counts of this clonotype. The gene calls are TRBV7-9 and TRBJ1-1; 7 bases are a match to TRBD1. Germline V gene sequence: CDR1 SEHNR, CDR2 FQNEAQ (reference sequence). This CDR3 has 18 amino acids. V lost 4 bases to trimming and J lost 0 bases; unmatched junction nucleotides: 14. The CDR3 here is CASSSRSQGKGVNTEAFF. For the CDR3, the DNA is TGTGCCAGCAGCTCCCGCTCACAGGGGAAGGGCGTGAACACTGAAGCTTTCTTT.

This clonotype was counted at least ten times. The genes are TRBV6-5 and TRBJ2-3; TRBD2 aligns across 12 bases. Unmatched junction bases numbered 8, after V lost 2 bases and J lost 2 bases. Germline lookup yields CDR1 MNHEY and CDR2 SVGAGI. This CDR3 is built from 18 residues. The CDR3: CASSYTSLAGGPTDTQYF. The CDR3 DNA reads as TGTGCCAGCAGTTACACCTCACTAGCGGGGGGCCCCACAGATACGCAGTATTTT.

This clonotype was seen more than once but under ten times. The chain links TRBV6-4 to TRBJ2-6, with 7 bases matching TRBD1. The CDR3 spans 18 residues. J was trimmed by 3 bases and V by 6 bases; bases with no gene match: 14. Germline V lookup: CDR1 MRHNA, CDR2 SNTAGT. CDR3 in amino acids: CASSHKGDSPFGANVLTF. CDR3 sequence (DNA): TGTGCCAGCAGCCACAAGGGGGACAGCCCCTTTGGGGCCAACGTCCTGACTTTC.

At least ten counts were recorded for this clonotype. The chain links TRBV28 to TRBJ1-1; possible D gene TRBD1, 6 bases. This CDR3 comprises 15 residues. CDR1 MDHEN and CDR2 SYDVKM come from the germline V gene. The germline V and J ends were trimmed by 6 bases and 1 base, with 15 bases remaining between them. CDR3 residues: CASSPHGQPNTEAFF. The CDR3 DNA is TGTGCCAGCAGCCCCCACGGACAGCCGAACACTGAAGCTTTCTTT.

This clonotype was found many times. This chain uses TRBV2 with TRBJ1-1; D call uncertain. V lost 8 bases and J lost 2, with 9 bases in between. Germline V gene lookup returns CDR1 SNHLY and CDR2 FYNNEI. This CDR3 region has 12 residues. CDR3 amino acids: CASPGDNTEAFF. DNA for the CDR3: TGTGCCAGCCCCGGCGACAACACTGAAGCTTTCTTT. The full variable domain, in which reference TRBV2 and TRBJ1-1 provide the parts outside the CDR3, is EPEVTQTPSHQVTQMGQEVILRCVPISNHLYFYWYRQILGQKVEFLVSFYNNEISEKSEIFDDQFSVERPDGSNFTLKIRSTKLEDSAMYFCASPGDNTEAFFGQGTRLTVV.

The table lists this clonotype with a few counts. This chain links TRBV20-1 with TRBJ2-6, with D possibly being TRBD1 (6 bases). There are 18 residues in the CDR3. The germline V gene has CDR1 DFQATT and CDR2 SNEGSKA (reference sequence). V dropped 6 bases and J dropped 2 bases, with 23 bases sitting between them. The CDR3 reads CSAIFQGSPQPGANVLTF. In DNA form, the CDR3 reads TGCAGTGCCATTTTCCAGGGGTCGCCTCAACCTGGGGCCAACGTCCTGACTTTC.

This CDR3 reads CASSPVYDGYTF. In DNA, the CDR3 is TGTGCCAGCAGCCCCGTTTATGATGGCTACACCTTC. The chain is built from TRBV7-2 and TRBJ1-2; D is uncertain. The CDR3 covers 12 residues. The V gene's germline CDR1 is SGHTA and CDR2 FQGNSA. Trimming shortened V by 5 bases and J by 6 bases, and 10 bases separated the two germline ends.

The chain links TRBV4-1 to TRBJ1-1, with a weak D call TRBD1 (5 bases). CDR1 MGHRA and CDR2 YSYEKL come from the germline V gene. The CDR3 runs to 13 residues. Trimming took 0 bases from V and 11 from J, leaving 13 bases between them. The CDR3 loop reads CASSQDNEGRAFF. The CDR3 coding sequence is TGCGCCAGCAGCCAAGATAATGAGGGGAGGGCTTTCTTT.

The V call is TRBV9, the J call TRBJ2-2; the D is unclear. CDR3 length: 15 residues. Trimming stripped 1 base from V and 5 bases from J, with 12 bases between. CDR1 SGDLS and CDR2 YYNGEE come from the germline V gene. CDR3 bases: TGTGCCAGCAGCGTAACGGGTTCGCGAACCGGGGAGCTGTTTTTT. Its protein is CASSVTGSRTGELFF.

J is TRBJ2-3 and V is TRBV30; possibly TRBD2 for D (7 bases). The CDR3 is made up of 12 amino acids. The germline gives CDR1 GTSNPN, CDR2 SVGIG (reference sequence). The V gene lost 8 bases and the J gene lost 4 bases, with 13 bases spanning the gap. CDR3 in DNA: TGTGCCACCGGCGGGGGCGCAGATACGCAGTATTTT. Its translation is CATGGGADTQYF.

Details on this clonotype: Given a much more abundant clone one base away, this may be a read error. J is TRBJ2-4 and V is TRBV6-1; 10 bases match TRBD1. Germline V gives CDR1 MNHNS, CDR2 SASEGT. The CDR3 totals 18 residues. Written as DNA, the CDR3 is TGTGCCAGCAGCGAAGGGGTTGGGACAGGGGTTGTCAAAAACATTCAGTACTTC. Residues: CASSEGVGTGVVKNIQYF.

CDR3 DNA: TGTGCCTGGAGTGGGGGTCAGGGAGGTGGCAATCAGCCCCAGCATTTT. This translates into CAWSGGQGGGNQPQHF. V gene TRBV30 combines with J gene TRBJ1-5, with a possible D match to TRBD1 (5 bases). Trimming removed 1 base from V and 2 bases from J, with 15 bases in between. CDR1 is GTSNPN, CDR2 SVGIG, per germline (reference sequence). The CDR3 is 16 residues long.

This clonotype was seen a few times. The rearrangement joins TRBV12-3 or TRBV12-4 to TRBJ2-7, with TRBD1 as a possible D gene (5 bases). Between the trimmed V and J ends, which lost 3 bases and 6 bases, there was a span of 12 bases. This CDR3 is built from 13 residues. CDR3 nucleotides: TGTGCCAGCAGTTTTGTGGGGCCGGGCGAGCAGTACTTC. Its protein product is CASSFVGPGEQYF.

This clonotype was seen a handful of times. The chain employs TRBV24-1 and TRBJ1-5; 8 bases map to TRBD1. CDR3 length equals 14 residues. Germline V gene sequence: CDR1 KGHDR, CDR2 SFDVKD. The V segment lost 4 bases and the J segment 10 bases; nucleotides outside the gene matches: 8. The CDR3 DNA follows: TGTGCCACCAGTGACGCCGGACAGGGAATTCCCCAGCATTTT. Translating it yields CATSDAGQGIPQHF.

At least ten counts were recorded for this clonotype. The rearrangement links TRBV5-8 to TRBJ2-7; D gene unclear. Trimming left V 1 base short and J 2 bases short, with 7 bases between. Per the germline V gene, CDR1 is SGHTS and CDR2 is YDEGEE. The length of the CDR3 is 13 residues. The DNA for the CDR3 is TGTGCCAGCAGCTTGCGCATGACCTACGAGCAGTACTTC. Translated: CASSLRMTYEQYF.

This clonotype appeared many times. This chain uses TRBV18 with TRBJ2-7; D is undetermined. CDR3 size: 14 residues. V lost 0 bases, J lost 2 bases, and 8 bases lay in between. CDR1 and CDR2 from the germline V gene are KGHSH and LQKENI. The CDR3, as DNA: TGTGCCAGCTCACCACCGTCCTACACCTACGAGCAGTACTTC. It is translated as CASSPPSYTYEQYF.

The table lists this clonotype with many counts. The chain carries TRBV7-9 and TRBJ2-7; D remains unclear. The V end was cut by 5 bases, the J end by 4 bases, with 9 bases between. Germline values: CDR1 SEHNR, CDR2 FQNEAQ (reference sequence). The CDR3 contains 12 residues. The DNA for the CDR3 is TGTGCCAGCAGCCGACAAGATTACGAGCAGTACTTC. Protein sequence: CASSRQDYEQYF. Full variable domain (rest looked up from reference TRBV7-9 and TRBJ2-7): DTGVSQNPRHKITKRGQNVTFRCDPISEHNRLYWYRQTLGQGPEFLTYFQNEAQLEKSRLLSDRFSAERPKGSFSTLEIQRTEQGDSAMYLCASSRQDYEQYFGPGTRLTVT.

This clonotype was detected once. This chain uses TRBV30 with TRBJ1-4, with D possibly matching TRBD1 (6 bases). The CDR3 extends over 17 amino acids. Germline CDR1 is GTSNPN and CDR2 is SVGIG (reference sequence). The V and J ends lost 0 bases and 1 base respectively, with 15 bases between them. The CDR3 bases are TGTGCCTGGAGTGTAATGCGGGGGGCTGGAACTAATGAAAAACTGTTTTTT. Its protein product is CAWSVMRGAGTNEKLFF. The whole variable domain, filled in from reference TRBV30 and TRBJ1-4, reads SQTIHQWPATLVQPVGSPLSLECTVEGTSNPNLYWYRQAAGRGLQLLFYSVGIGQISSEVPQNLSASRPQDRQFILSSKKLLLSDSGFYLCAWSVMRGAGTNEKLFFGSGTQLSVL.

The chain couples TRBV19 to TRBJ2-2, with unresolved D. CDR3 length: 17 amino acids. In germline, CDR1 is LNHDA, CDR2 SQIVND (reference sequence). V lost 1 base and J lost 6, with 18 bases in between. The CDR3, as DNA: TGTGCCAGTAGTATAGCGTGGATAGCCCGGTGGTCCGGGGAGCTGTTTTTT. Amino acid sequence: CASSIAWIARWSGELFF.

The chain recombines TRBV12-3 or TRBV12-4 with TRBJ2-1, with 7 bases identical to TRBD2. The ends lost 2 bases at V and 3 bases at J; junction bases unmatched: 4. CDR3 length: 15 amino acids. CDR3 residues: CASSLTGGNYNEQFF. CDR3 coding DNA: TGTGCCAGCAGTTTAACCGGGGGGAACTACAATGAGCAGTTCTTC.

This clonotype was seen ten or more times. V gene TRBV28 combines with J gene TRBJ2-7, with D unresolved. Germline V gene lookup returns CDR1 MDHEN and CDR2 SYDVKM. This CDR3 is built from 15 residues. V lost 6 bases to trimming and J lost 5 bases, with 20 bases between them. The CDR3 here is CASSKTWRRVDEQYF. CDR3 in DNA: TGTGCCAGCAGCAAAACTTGGCGCCGCGTCGACGAGCAGTACTTC.

Points on this clonotype: This may arise from a read error, as a much more abundant clone is one base away. The chain couples TRBV7-2 to TRBJ1-2, with D perhaps TRBD1 (5 bases). Germline CDR1 and CDR2: SGHTA and FQGNSA. The CDR3 totals 14 residues. The CDR3 loop is CASSLNSGPYGYIF. In DNA, the CDR3 is TGTGCCAGCAGCTTAAATTCGGGACCCTATGGCTACATCTTC.

On this clonotype itself: One base away lies a much larger clone, so this may be a sequencing read error. The chain joins TRBV30 to TRBJ2-5, with D hard to call. The CDR3 consists of 13 residues. From germline, CDR1 is GTSNPN and CDR2 SVGIG (reference sequence). For the CDR3, the DNA is TGTGCCTGGGGTAAACAGCCTCAAGAGACCCAGCACTTC. Encoded protein: CAWGKQPQETQHF.